This TCR beta chain was identified during a study of T cells in Graves' hyperthyroidism and ophthalmopathy. Findings and limits, study-wide: The blood repertoire included most of the expanded thyroid clonotypes above 0.001. Before onset, ophthalmopathy was predicted by the model a median around 6.2 months earlier.

Participants, patients aged 18 to 65, had newly diagnosed hyperthyroidism with a duration under 2 months. It was uncontrolled infection, other autoimmune disease, pregnancy or lactation that excluded patients. RNA transcripts yielded amplified TCR beta CDR3 regions. The primer set for the first-round RT-PCR of the TCR CDR3 was HTBI. TCRdb reprocessed the multiplex PCR reads via MiXCR and lists one record per CDR3 protein. The sample carries a few hundred thousand distinct CDR3 sequences, around 19% recorded once. The germline gives CDR1 MGHRA, CDR2 YSYEKL. V was trimmed by 1 base and J by 5 bases, leaving 11 bases between them. The CDR3 has 14 amino acids. A few counts support this clonotype. As yet, its antigen is unknown.

The receptor was isolated from a man in his forties with Graves' hyperthyroidism. Sequenced material: blood. The chain links TRBV4-1 to TRBJ1-2; D perhaps matches TRBD1 (6 bases). The DNA for the CDR3 is TGCGCCAGCAGCCAAGCCGTGGGGGCGTATGGCTACACCTTC. Its translation is CASSQAVGAYGYTF.